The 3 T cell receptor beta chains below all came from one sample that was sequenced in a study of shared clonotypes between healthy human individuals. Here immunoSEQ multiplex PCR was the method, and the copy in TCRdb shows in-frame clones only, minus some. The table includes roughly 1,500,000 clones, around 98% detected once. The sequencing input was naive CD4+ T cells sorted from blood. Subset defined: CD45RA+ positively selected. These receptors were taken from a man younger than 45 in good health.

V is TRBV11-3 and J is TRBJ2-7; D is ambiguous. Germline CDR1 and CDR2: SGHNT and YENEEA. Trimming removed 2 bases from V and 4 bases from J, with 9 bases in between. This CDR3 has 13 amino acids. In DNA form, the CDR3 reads TGTGCCAGCAGCTTATGGGCAGATTACGAGCAGTACTTC. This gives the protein CASSLWADYEQYF.

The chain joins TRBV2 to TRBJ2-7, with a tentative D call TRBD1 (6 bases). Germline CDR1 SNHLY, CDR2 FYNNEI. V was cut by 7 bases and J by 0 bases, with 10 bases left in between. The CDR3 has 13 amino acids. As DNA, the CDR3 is TGTGCCAGCATGGGGACAAGCTCCTACGAGCAGTACTTC. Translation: CASMGTSSYEQYF.

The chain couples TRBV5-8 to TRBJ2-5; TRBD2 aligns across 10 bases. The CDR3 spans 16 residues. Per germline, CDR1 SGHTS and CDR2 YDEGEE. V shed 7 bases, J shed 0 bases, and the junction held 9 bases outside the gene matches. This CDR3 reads CASPNPLAGYQETQYF. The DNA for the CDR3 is TGTGCCAGCCCCAACCCACTAGCGGGGTACCAAGAGACCCAGTACTTC.